These 29 T cell receptor beta chains were all obtained from the same sample, sequenced in a study of blood T cell repertoires in COVID-19. Sequenced by immunoSEQ multiplex PCR; TCRdb stores in-frame clones only, minus some. This table holds about 280,000 clones, around 90% found once. The sequenced material came from PBMCs or T cells enriched from blood (not recorded which). The receptors were gathered from a woman in her forties who had recovered from COVID-19.

The chain has TRBV5-1 and TRBJ2-5, with TRBD2 as a possible D gene (5 bases). The CDR3 contains 14 residues. Germline loops: CDR1 SGHRS, CDR2 YFSETQ. The V gene lost 0 bases and the J gene lost 5 bases, with 11 bases spanning the gap. For the CDR3, the DNA is TGCGCCAGCAGCTTGGAGGCGGGTTGGGAGACCCAGTACTTC. Amino acids: CASSLEAGWETQYF.

In the case of this clone: At one of its ends the junction is not consistent with the germline gene, which may arise from a read error. The genes are TRBV18 and TRBJ2-1; TRBD1 might be the D (5 bases). This CDR3 spans 15 amino acids. The germline gives CDR1 KGHSH, CDR2 LQKENI. The CDR3 nucleotides are TGTGCCAGCTCCCCACGAGACCTTGGGGCCAATGAGCAGTTCTTC. Translating it yields CASSPRDLGANEQFF.

The V gene is TRBV28, the J gene TRBJ2-1, with D possibly TRBD2 on 5 matching bases. V was clipped by 4 bases and J by 6 bases, with 16 bases between them. The CDR3 contains 15 residues. Germline V gene sequence: CDR1 MDHEN, CDR2 SYDVKM. The CDR3 region is CASSSLALWGNEQFF. CDR3 coding DNA: TGTGCCAGCAGTTCCCTAGCCCTTTGGGGCAATGAGCAGTTCTTC.

This clone has just a few counts. The rearrangement uses TRBV7-3 and TRBJ2-1; 7 bases match TRBD2. This CDR3 has 15 amino acids. J gave up 5 bases and V 5 bases, and 9 bases lay outside the gene matches. Looked up from germline, CDR1 is SGHTA and CDR2 is FQGTGA. Written as DNA, the CDR3 is TGTGCCAGCAGCGGAGGCCCTAGCGGCCACAATGAGCAGTTCTTC. It codes for CASSGGPSGHNEQFF.

This clone was counted once. The chain combines TRBV27 with TRBJ2-3; tentatively, D is TRBD2 (6 bases). The CDR3 spans 15 residues. Trimming took 5 bases from V and 2 from J, leaving 14 bases between them. Germline CDR1 reads MNHEY; CDR2 reads SMNVEV (reference sequence). In DNA form, the CDR3 reads TGTGCCAGCAGTCCCGAGCGGGTCTACACAGATACGCAGTATTTT. Translated: CASSPERVYTDTQYF.

The chain has TRBV7-9 and TRBJ2-7; 12 nucleotides align to TRBD2. Germline CDR1 SEHNR, CDR2 FQNEAQ (reference sequence). CDR3 length equals 16 residues. V lost 5 bases, J lost 2 bases, and 7 bases stayed unmatched. In DNA form, the CDR3 reads TGTGCCAGCAGCCTGCTAGCGGGAGGGCCCCCCTACGAGCAGTACTTC. Protein sequence: CASSLLAGGPPYEQYF. Together with reference TRBV7-9 and TRBJ2-7, the CDR3 gives the full variable domain: DTGVSQNPRHKITKRGQNVTFRCDPISEHNRLYWYRQTLGQGPEFLTYFQNEAQLEKSRLLSDRFSAERPKGSFSTLEIQRTEQGDSAMYLCASSLLAGGPPYEQYFGPGTRLTVT.

The chain employs TRBV4-2 and TRBJ2-3, with 11 bases aligning to TRBD1. This CDR3 comprises 16 residues. From germline, CDR1 is LGHNA and CDR2 YNFKEQ. The J segment lost 3 bases and the V segment lost 4 bases, leaving 6 bases of the junction unmatched. In nucleotides, the CDR3 is TGTGCCAGCAGCCTGATAGGGACAGGGGGGACAGATACGCAGTATTTT. Translated: CASSLIGTGGTDTQYF.

The J gene is TRBJ2-7, the V gene TRBV28; 7 nucleotides align to TRBD1. This CDR3 is built from 12 residues. Unmatched junction bases numbered 6, after V lost 7 bases and J lost 6 bases. Germline CDR1 is MDHEN and CDR2 is SYDVKM. The CDR3 region is CASNPDRAEQYF. The CDR3 DNA reads TGTGCCAGCAACCCCGACAGGGCCGAGCAGTACTTC.

The chain recombines TRBV28 with TRBJ2-7; 9 nucleotides line up with TRBD2. The CDR3 contains 14 residues. The V gene's germline CDR1 is MDHEN and CDR2 SYDVKM. Losses at the gene ends were 3 bases for V and 4 bases for J; bases not matched to a gene: 4. CDR3 loop: CASSLFSGSYEQYF. CDR3 sequence (DNA): TGTGCCAGCAGTTTGTTTAGCGGGAGTTACGAGCAGTACTTC.

In its sample, this clone was seen once. The rearrangement joins TRBV7-2 to TRBJ2-1, with 8 positions matching TRBD2. V shed 2 bases, J shed 8 bases, and the junction held 5 bases outside the gene matches. The length of the CDR3 is 14 residues. CDR1 is SGHTA, CDR2 FQGNSA, per germline. The CDR3: CASSLTGRADEQFF. As DNA, the CDR3 is TGTGCCAGCAGCTTAACCGGGAGGGCGGATGAGCAGTTCTTC.

The J gene is TRBJ2-7, the V gene TRBV10-2, with 7 bases fitting TRBD2. The CDR3 is 13 amino acids. Germline CDR1 reads WSHSY; CDR2 reads SAAADI. With V trimmed by 3 bases and J by 6 bases, 5 bases remained unmatched. The CDR3 protein is CASSDPGTTEQYF. The CDR3 bases are TGCGCCAGCAGTGATCCAGGGACTACCGAGCAGTACTTC.

This clone was counted between two and nine times. The V and J genes are TRBV15 and TRBJ2-3, with a weak D call TRBD1 (5 bases). This CDR3 comprises 14 residues. Trimming stripped 6 bases from V and 4 bases from J, with 14 bases between. Germline-derived CDR1 and CDR2 are LNHNV and YYDKDF (reference sequence). In nucleotides, the CDR3 is TGTGCCACCAGGGAGATAGGGGAAGCAGATACGCAGTATTTT. It translates to CATREIGEADTQYF.

This clone has just one count. The V gene is TRBV15, the J gene TRBJ2-1, with TRBD2 identical over 8 bases. V was pared by 4 bases and J by 0 bases, with 11 bases of the junction left unmatched. The V gene's germline CDR1 is LNHNV and CDR2 YYDKDF (reference sequence). The CDR3 spans 18 residues. The CDR3 spells CATSNRAGALSSYNEQFF. The DNA for the CDR3 is TGTGCCACCAGCAACCGAGCGGGAGCCCTAAGCTCCTACAATGAGCAGTTCTTC.

The rearrangement joins TRBV5-1 to TRBJ2-1; D call uncertain. V was shortened by 4 bases and J by 7 bases, with 9 bases between the two germline ends. CDR1 and CDR2 (germline): SGHRS, YFSETQ. The CDR3 spans 12 residues. The CDR3 reads CASSEKRNEQFF. The DNA of the CDR3 is TGCGCCAGCAGCGAGAAGAGAAATGAGCAGTTCTTC.

The chain carries TRBV7-2 and TRBJ2-7; a weak D match, TRBD2 (6 bases). The germline gives CDR1 SGHTA, CDR2 FQGNSA. The V end lost 1 base, the J end lost 4 bases, and 14 bases lay between the germline ends. This CDR3 contains 15 residues. The CDR3 DNA follows: TGTGCCAGCAGCTTAGATCCAGCGGGTCTTTACGAGCAGTACTTC. It translates to CASSLDPAGLYEQYF.

In DNA form, the CDR3 reads TGTGCCAGCAGTTTATCTGGCATCGTGTCTGGAAACACCATATATTTT. It translates to CASSLSGIVSGNTIYF. This chain joins TRBV28 and TRBJ1-3; D gene ambiguous. V lost 1 base to trimming and J lost 1 base, with 11 bases between them. Germline V gene sequence: CDR1 MDHEN, CDR2 SYDVKM. The CDR3 sequence is 16 residues long.

V is TRBV7-2 and J is TRBJ2-1; TRBD2 aligns across 7 bases. Losses at the gene ends were 5 bases for V and 1 base for J; bases not matched to a gene: 5. Germline CDR1 SGHTA, CDR2 FQGNSA. The CDR3 runs 15 residues. The CDR3 DNA follows: TGTGCCAGCAGCGCTCCGGGACTATCCTACAATGAGCAGTTCTTC. This encodes CASSAPGLSYNEQFF.

V gene TRBV28 combines with J gene TRBJ1-5; no reliable D call. Germline lookup yields CDR1 MDHEN and CDR2 SYDVKM. The CDR3 totals 15 residues. Trimming removed 4 bases at V and 2 bases at J, with 12 bases between. In nucleotides, the CDR3 is TGTGCCAGCAGTTACCTGGCTGTGGGCAATCAGCCCCAGCATTTT. Its translation: CASSYLAVGNQPQHF.

This sequence joins TRBV30 and TRBJ1-1, with D uncertain. Germline lookup yields CDR1 GTSNPN and CDR2 SVGIG (reference sequence). The CDR3 is 11 residues long. V gave up 7 bases and J gave up 2 bases, with 8 bases separating them. The CDR3 here is CAFRENTEAFF. CDR3 in DNA: TGTGCCTTTAGAGAAAACACTGAAGCTTTCTTT.

V gene TRBV7-9 combines with J gene TRBJ1-2; 7 nucleotides match TRBD1. This CDR3 comprises 13 residues. Germline V gene sequence: CDR1 SEHNR, CDR2 FQNEAQ (reference sequence). V was clipped by 5 bases and J by 2 bases; unmatched bases: 2. DNA of the CDR3: TGTGCCAGCAGCCTGGGACAGAACTATGGCTACACCTTC. Amino acid sequence: CASSLGQNYGYTF.

This chain joins TRBV28 and TRBJ1-4, with D maybe TRBD1 (6 bases). CDR1 and CDR2 from the germline V gene are MDHEN and SYDVKM. The CDR3 is made up of 15 amino acids. V dropped 5 bases and J dropped 1 base, with 11 bases sitting between them. As DNA, the CDR3 is TGTGCCAGCAGTGCAGGGGTACGAACTAATGAAAAACTGTTTTTT. The encoded protein is CASSAGVRTNEKLFF.

The chain carries TRBV27 and TRBJ2-1; 14 positions match TRBD2. With V trimmed by 6 bases and J by 4 bases, 20 bases remained unmatched. CDR3 size: 21 residues. The germline V gene has CDR1 MNHEY and CDR2 SMNVEV (reference sequence). The CDR3 nucleotides are TGTGCCAGCAGAAATGGACTAGCGGGAGGACGGGGCTTTACAGGGTACAATGAGCAGTTCTTC. As protein: CASRNGLAGGRGFTGYNEQFF.

The chain combines TRBV4-2 with TRBJ2-5, with 12 nucleotides matching TRBD2. This CDR3 has 16 residues. CDR1 and CDR2 from the germline V gene are LGHNA and YNFKEQ. The V segment lost 3 bases and the J segment 1 base; nucleotides outside the gene matches: 3. As DNA, the CDR3 is TGTGCCAGCAGCCAGGGACTAGCGGGTGCCCAAGAGACCCAGTACTTC. Its translation: CASSQGLAGAQETQYF.

This sequence joins TRBV11-2 and TRBJ2-1; TRBD2 aligns across 13 bases. The germline CDR1 and CDR2 sequences are SGHAT and FQNNGV. The CDR3 is made up of 15 amino acids. Germline trimming cut 1 base from V and 8 bases from J; bases unmatched to any gene: 2. CDR3 residues: CASSLGTSGSHEQFF. The CDR3 nucleotides are TGTGCCAGCAGCTTAGGGACTAGCGGGAGCCATGAGCAGTTCTTC.

This chain links TRBV20-1 with TRBJ2-3, with D perhaps TRBD2 (6 bases). CDR3 length: 11 amino acids. Per germline, CDR1 DFQATT and CDR2 SNEGSKA (reference sequence). CDR3 sequence (DNA): TGCAGAGTATGGGGGGCAGATACGCAGTATTTT. This encodes CRVWGADTQYF.

The chain links TRBV6-6 to TRBJ1-1, with TRBD1 matching 8 bases. The CDR3 spans 13 residues. Unmatched junction bases numbered 9, after V lost 10 bases and J lost 5 bases. Germline lookup yields CDR1 MNHNY and CDR2 SVGAGI (reference sequence). CDR3 sequence (DNA): TGTGCCACGACCAAACAGGGGGGTACTGAAGCTTTCTTT. Translating gives CATTKQGGTEAFF.

This clone showed up just once. This chain links TRBV18 with TRBJ1-1; 9 bases match TRBD1. V trimming: 2 bases; J trimming: 0 bases; junction bases outside the gene matches: 7. Germline assignment: CDR1 KGHSH and CDR2 LQKENI. This CDR3 is built from 17 residues. The CDR3 spells CASSPKGTGRLNTEAFF. In DNA form, the CDR3 reads TGTGCCAGCTCACCAAAGGGGACAGGGAGGCTGAACACTGAAGCTTTCTTT. The whole variable domain, remainder taken from reference TRBV18 and TRBJ1-1, is NAGVMQNPRHLVRRRGQEARLRCSPMKGHSHVYWYRQLPEEGLKFMVYLQKENIIDESGMPKERFSAEFPKEGPSILRIQQVVRGDSAAYFCASSPKGTGRLNTEAFFGQGTRLTVV.

The CDR3 protein is CASSVVFGGANTGELFF. The CDR3 nucleotides are TGTGCCAGCAGCGTAGTGTTTGGCGGAGCGAACACCGGGGAGCTGTTTTTT. V and J are TRBV9 and TRBJ2-2; no reliable D call. Per germline, CDR1 SGDLS and CDR2 YYNGEE. CDR3 length: 17 residues. With 0 bases removed from V and 0 bases from J, the gap between germline ends came to 12 bases.

CDR3 loop: CASSPSGDVQAEQFF. The CDR3 nucleotides read TGTGCCAGCAGCCCCTCAGGGGACGTGCAGGCTGAGCAGTTCTTC. The chain employs TRBV7-2 and TRBJ2-1, with D possibly being TRBD1 (6 bases). V was pared by 5 bases and J by 9 bases, with 20 bases between. The germline CDR1 and CDR2 sequences are SGHTA and FQGNSA. The CDR3 is made up of 15 amino acids.